These 15 T cell receptor beta chains originate from one sample sequenced in a study of blood T cell repertoires in COVID-19. The method was immunoSEQ multiplex PCR; TCRdb's version includes in-frame clones alone and lacks a portion of them. The repertoire holds some 190,000 clones, with around 84% as singletons. The sample comprised PBMCs or T cells enriched from blood (not recorded which). The receptors stem from a woman younger than 45 who had recovered from COVID-19.

This rearrangement joins TRBV7-9 to TRBJ1-2, with no clear D. The V end lost 8 bases, the J end lost 5 bases, and 15 bases lay between the germline ends. This CDR3 spans 13 amino acids. Per the germline V gene, CDR1 is SEHNR and CDR2 is FQNEAQ (reference sequence). CDR3 in amino acids: CASPLEEDYGYTF. As DNA, the CDR3 is TGTGCCAGCCCCTTGGAGGAGGATTATGGCTACACCTTC. Using reference TRBV7-9 and TRBJ1-2 for the parts outside the CDR3, the full variable domain is DTGVSQNPRHKITKRGQNVTFRCDPISEHNRLYWYRQTLGQGPEFLTYFQNEAQLEKSRLLSDRFSAERPKGSFSTLEIQRTEQGDSAMYLCASPLEEDYGYTFGSGTRLTVV.

This rearrangement joins TRBV28 to TRBJ1-2; D uncertain. With 3 bases removed from V and 8 bases from J, the gap between germline ends came to 10 bases. Germline V gives CDR1 MDHEN, CDR2 SYDVKM. The CDR3 extends over 12 amino acids. The DNA for the CDR3 is TGTGCCAGCAGTTTTGCGGGAAGAGGCTACACCTTC. Amino acids: CASSFAGRGYTF.

This chain links TRBV15 with TRBJ2-5, with 8 bases lining up with TRBD2. The V gene's germline CDR1 is LNHNV and CDR2 YYDKDF (reference sequence). The CDR3 is made up of 16 amino acids. J gave up 1 base and V 0 bases, and 4 bases lay outside the gene matches. Here the CDR3 reads CATSRELAEGQETQYF. Here the CDR3 DNA reads TGTGCCACCAGCAGAGAACTAGCGGAGGGCCAAGAGACCCAGTACTTC.

V and J are TRBV27 and TRBJ1-6; TRBD1 matches 9 bases. The CDR3 is 14 residues long. J gave up 9 bases and V 5 bases, and 5 bases lay outside the gene matches. Per germline, CDR1 MNHEY and CDR2 SMNVEV (reference sequence). CDR3 DNA: TGTGCCAGCAGTCGGACAGGGGTTCGTTCACCCCTCCACTTT. This gives the protein CASSRTGVRSPLHF.

This clone was detected a few times. The chain links TRBV5-1 to TRBJ1-2; the match to TRBD1 covers 7 bases. Germline values: CDR1 SGHRS, CDR2 YFSETQ. The CDR3 has 15 residues. Trimming took 0 bases from V and 4 from J; bases not matched to a gene: 6. The CDR3 protein is CASSLAGTAIYGYTF. The CDR3 DNA reads as TGCGCCAGCAGCTTGGCCGGGACAGCGATCTATGGCTACACCTTC.

V is TRBV14 and J is TRBJ2-5; 7 nucleotides line up with TRBD1. J gave up 5 bases and V 5 bases, and 11 bases lay outside the gene matches. Germline V gives CDR1 SGHDN, CDR2 FVKESK. The CDR3 is 15 amino acids. CDR3 residues: CASSFPGQPTETQYF. The CDR3, as DNA: TGTGCCAGCAGCTTTCCGGGACAGCCAACGGAGACCCAGTACTTC.

The chain has TRBV3-1 (or the pseudogene TRBV3-2) and TRBJ1-6, with D possibly matching TRBD1 (6 bases). The V end was cut by 6 bases, the J end by 13 bases, with 16 bases between. This CDR3 contains 13 residues. Germline CDR1 LGHDT, CDR2 YNNKEL (reference sequence). CDR3 DNA sequence: TGTGCCAGCAGGAAACCAGGGGTCGAGCCCCTCCACTTT. It translates to CASRKPGVEPLHF.

This sequence joins TRBV5-7 and TRBJ1-5; D is ambiguous. TRBV5-7 counts as an open reading frame of uncertain function. The V gene lost 4 bases and the J gene lost 15 bases, with 8 bases spanning the gap. The CDR3 has 9 residues. The CDR3 bases are TGTGCCAGCAGCCAATCCAGGCATTTT. Protein sequence: CASSQSRHF.

This chain connects TRBV2 to TRBJ2-2; D is unresolved. CDR1 is SNHLY and CDR2 is FYNNEI in the germline V gene. The CDR3 is 11 amino acids. The ends were cut back, 8 bases at V and 5 bases at J, with 6 bases in the middle. CDR3 DNA: TGTGCCAGCGGGCGAACCGGGGAGCTGTTTTTT. It translates to CASGRTGELFF.

This clone was seen once. The V call is TRBV28, the J call TRBJ2-3; TRBD2 matches at 10 bases. The CDR3 consists of 14 residues. The germline V gene has CDR1 MDHEN and CDR2 SYDVKM. V gave up 8 bases and J gave up 4 bases; unmatched junction bases: 6. CDR3 residues: CASGGAGGADTQYF. CDR3 DNA sequence: TGTGCCAGCGGGGGAGCGGGGGGGGCAGATACGCAGTATTTT.

V gene TRBV25-1 combines with J gene TRBJ1-6; D might be TRBD1 (5 bases). CDR1 and CDR2 (germline): MGHDK, SYGVNS. The CDR3 loop spans 14 amino acids. Trimming stripped 7 bases from V and 7 bases from J, with 14 bases between. The CDR3 DNA sequence: TGTGCCAGCACCTCTTCGGGGGGAAATTCACCCCTCCACTTT. Translation gives CASTSSGGNSPLHF.

This chain joins TRBV5-4 and TRBJ1-3, with TRBD1 identical over 8 bases. With 4 bases clipped from V and 3 bases from J, the junction kept 6 bases outside the gene matches. Germline CDR1 reads SGHNT; CDR2 reads YYREEE (reference sequence). CDR3 length: 15 amino acids. The CDR3 DNA sequence: TGTGCCAGCAGCCCCACACAGGGGGGTGGAAACACCATATATTTT. Residues: CASSPTQGGGNTIYF.

The V gene is TRBV19, the J gene TRBJ1-5; 8 bases agree with TRBD1. Germline V gene sequence: CDR1 LNHDA, CDR2 SQIVND (reference sequence). The junction had 6 bases not matched to a gene; V was cut back by 3 bases and J by 2 bases. This CDR3 has 16 residues. CDR3 protein: CASSIAGQGGNQPQHF. DNA for the CDR3: TGTGCCAGTAGTATCGCAGGACAGGGAGGCAATCAGCCCCAGCATTTT.

The V and J genes are TRBV6-1 and TRBJ1-5, with TRBD1 identical over 8 bases. Germline CDR1 MNHNS, CDR2 SASEGT. Trimming took 3 bases from V and 1 from J; bases not matched to a gene: 5. The CDR3 runs 16 residues. CDR3 bases: TGTGCCAGCAGTGACTTGGACAGGGCGAGCAATCAGCCCCAGCATTTT. It yields the protein CASSDLDRASNQPQHF.

In this sample, this clone turned up many times. The V call is TRBV27, the J call TRBJ2-7; 13 bases map to TRBD2. CDR1 MNHEY and CDR2 SMNVEV come from the germline V gene (reference sequence). Germline trimming cut 3 bases from V and 6 bases from J; bases unmatched to any gene: 8. There are 16 residues in the CDR3. CDR3 nucleotides: TGTGCCAGCAGTTTTTATCGACTAGCGGGAGGAGGCGAGCAGTACTTC. This sequence encodes CASSFYRLAGGGEQYF.